This T cell receptor beta chain was identified in a study of neurological immune-mediated disorders (dated by TCRdb to the late 2010s). In the study overall: Among the roughly 35 multiple sclerosis patients, roughly 31 had relapsing-remitting MS and 3 had secondary progressive MS. Peripheral blood TCR-beta repertoires from patients with HTLV-I-associated myelopathy (HAM/TSP), patients with multiple sclerosis, and healthy controls were compared in the study using UMI-based sequencing. The 106 TCR-beta libraries covered PBMC samples along with longitudinal samples, technical triplicates, and paired sorted CD4+ and CD8+ T-cell subsets. The cohort was made up of around 70 subjects, consisting of some 14 HAM/TSP patients, 34 multiple sclerosis patients and 20 healthy controls.

CDR1 and CDR2, looked up from the germline V gene, are MNHNS and SASEGT. Including cysteine and phenylalanine, the CDR3 has 13 amino acids. Kept here is only the CDR3 DNA, which spans 39 bases and is read in frame from base 1. The junction shows trimming of 11 bases on V and 4 bases on J, and the gene matches do not reach 8 bases of it. Libraries from unsorted PBMCs were made from 2 million PBMCs kept in RNAlater at -80 degrees C until RNA extraction. Multiple sclerosis patients were enrolled in a US clinical protocol evaluating disease progression by magnetic resonance imaging. Peripheral blood was subjected to Ficoll-Hypaque density gradient centrifugation to isolate PBMCs, which were then cryopreserved in liquid nitrogen. To synthesize cDNA, template-switch 5'RACE was performed with a primer carrying a 10-nucleotide random unique molecular identifier so that each TCR transcript was tagged. Over 180 million TCR-beta sequences, covering 15-18 subjects, were produced in each sequencing run. The RNeasy kit was used to extract total RNA. Using the KAPA Real-time Library Amplification kit, TCR-beta VDJ regions were amplified with primers for the TCR constant region and the 5'RACE anchor. A first PCR added sample indexes and Illumina adaptors, and a second PCR then raised library yield. After Ampure bead purification, the roughly 650 bp TCR product was size-selected on a 2% E-gel SizeSelection system. Library quality was checked on a Bioanalyzer, concentration was measured with Qubit, and libraries were quantified with the Kapa Library Quantification kit before pooling. Libraries were sequenced paired-end 2 x 150 bp on an Illumina HiSeq 2500. To increase sequence diversity, roughly 24-30% phiX was spiked into each library pool. The published analysis was carried out like this. Quality-filtered reads were processed with the UMI-based MiGEC pipeline, which removed over 85% of raw TCR sequences during error correction. IMGT germline references were used for alignment of VDJ genes, and clonotypes were defined by a unique CDR3 amino acid sequence together with V-J genes. VDJtools evaluated clonal expansion, Shannon diversity and CDR3 relatedness (CalcPairwiseDistances, ClusterSamples); CLCbio workbench built phylogenetic trees. Using coefficient-of-variation modelling across technical triplicates, the study counted a clone as expanded if it had at least 8 unique UMIs. TCRdb trimmed the raw reads at Q25, called clones with MiXCR and kept productive beta chains. Identical CDR3 proteins give one entry, which carries the most common genes and DNA. Clone size and V and J calls follow TCRdb, not the original study. The sample profile shows about 66,000 distinct CDR3 sequences; 3.9% of them were found once. 1% to 1.5% of the sample comes from the top ten.

Study-level results and caveats: The MS cluster showed no association with clinical or MRI features, and the authors stated that larger cohorts are needed. TCR clonal expansion was highest in HAM/TSP patients and lowest in MS patients, with MS patients falling below even healthy controls. Expanded clones from different subjects shared no identical CDR3 amino acid sequences, which suggests that TCR-beta repertoires were private in all groups. In phylogenetic analysis, the repertoires of 18 of 34 MS patients grouped into a cluster of related CDR3 sequences, which suggests a possible signature at the repertoire level.

Notes on this clonotype: Its specific antigen is unknown. No base-level quality is on record; no much larger clone is a single base apart.

The source of this sequence is a man under 40 with multiple sclerosis. The material sequenced was PBMCs. The receptor chain draws on TRBV6-1 and TRBJ2-5, with TRBD2 matching 9 junction bases. The nucleotide sequence is TGTGCCGCCCGGGTTAGCGGGAGAGAGACCCAGTACTTC. Translation gives CAARVSGRETQYF.